This TCR beta chain originates from a study of T-cell memory formation after mild COVID-19. General observations from the study: Clones that got smaller from day 15 to 85 had even CD4/CD8, while clones growing later tipped toward CD4+. The CD4+ clones that contracted clustered mainly within CM and EM, and the CD8+ clones concentrated in EMRA. Cross-reactive memory appears to have joined, as suggested by some responding clones showing up in pre-infection memory.

This clonotype was observed a few times. What it recognizes is unknown. TCRdb called the 5' RACE reads again in MiXCR, with one record for every CDR3 protein. Among under 550,000 distinct CDR3 sequences, around a sixth were seen once, and the ten largest hold roughly 12%. This clonotype was sampled from an adult woman who had mild COVID-19 (a few samples of this study predate the infection). Cell type and time point are not known. The sample consisted of PBMCs or a T cell subset sorted from them (not recorded which).

The chain's CDR3 is CASSKQGVMSLMNTEAFF. CDR3 nucleotide sequence: TGTGCCAGCAGCAAACAGGGGGTGATGAGTCTAATGAACACTGAAGCTTTCTTT. The V and J genes are TRBV7-9 and TRBJ1-1, with TRBD1 matching 8 bases. The CDR3 extends over 18 amino acids. Trimming cost V 5 bases and J 0 bases; bases outside gene matches: 14. Germline V gives CDR1 SEHNR, CDR2 FQNEAQ (reference sequence).